The 17 T cell receptor beta chains below were found in one sample sequenced in a study of blood T cells in healthy people across ages. A second PCR of roughly 7 to 11 cycles used a sample-barcoded 5' primer and a J-beta primer mix. MiXCR, applied by TCRdb to the 5' RACE reads, yields one record per CDR3 protein. The table records some 1.6 million distinct CDR3 sequences, about 31% of them present only once. The sequencing input was blood. The receptors come from a woman in her 30s in good health.

The chain is built from TRBV27 and TRBJ1-1, with no clear D. From germline, CDR1 is MNHEY and CDR2 SMNVEV (reference sequence). The CDR3 is 15 amino acids. V was trimmed by 5 bases and J by 2 bases, leaving 15 bases between them. The CDR3 is CASSRSLLGNTEAFF. CDR3 DNA: TGTGCCAGCAGTCGCTCCTTATTGGGAAACACTGAAGCTTTCTTT.

This clonotype has only a few counts. The chain links TRBV3-1 to TRBJ2-7, with D maybe TRBD1 (6 bases). CDR3 length: 21 amino acids. V was trimmed by 0 bases and J by 3 bases, leaving 30 bases between them. Germline assignment: CDR1 LGHDT and CDR2 YNNKEL (reference sequence). CDR3 in amino acids: CASSQERPQGRLRASNYEQYF. The CDR3, as DNA: TGTGCCAGCAGCCAAGAAAGACCACAGGGTCGCCTGCGGGCCTCTAACTACGAGCAGTACTTC.

Comments on this clonotype: This sequence may be a read error, since a much larger clone differs from it by one base. This chain uses TRBV9 with TRBJ1-2; D gene ambiguous. Germline V gives CDR1 SGDLS, CDR2 YYNGEE. The CDR3 totals 14 residues. Trimming cost V 6 bases and J 2 bases, with 14 bases left between them. The CDR3 reads CASKSPHRNYGYTF. In DNA form, the CDR3 reads TGTGCCAGCAAGTCCCCTCATCGGAACTATGGCTACACCTTC.

V gene TRBV5-1 combines with J gene TRBJ2-2; 7 nucleotides match TRBD1. Trimming at V came to 5 bases and at J to 5 bases, leaving 6 bases not matched to a gene. The CDR3 covers 14 residues. The germline V gene has CDR1 SGHRS and CDR2 YFSETQ. Here the CDR3 reads CASSEGARTGELFF. Here the CDR3 DNA reads TGCGCCAGCAGTGAGGGGGCGAGGACCGGGGAGCTGTTTTTT.

For this clonotype: The junction departs from the called germline gene at one end, perhaps through a read error. The chain carries TRBV11-1 and TRBJ2-2; 11 bases agree with TRBD2. Germline V CDR1 and CDR2: SGHAT, FQDESV (reference sequence). This CDR3 has 17 amino acids. The CDR3 protein is CAGSPLAGGRNTGELFF. CDR3 sequence (DNA): TGTGCCGGCAGCCCCCTAGCGGGAGGCCGCAACACCGGGGAGCTGTTTTTT.

This clonotype was recorded a few times. CDR3 sequence: CSASPIPTEQFF. The CDR3 DNA reads TGCAGTGCTAGTCCGATCCCGACCGAGCAGTTCTTC. The V and J genes are TRBV20-1 and TRBJ2-1; D is unresolved. Germline V gene lookup returns CDR1 DFQATT and CDR2 SNEGSKA (reference sequence). V was pared by 3 bases and J by 10 bases, with 13 bases between. This CDR3 contains 12 residues.

As regards this clonotype: One end of the junction varies from germline; a read error may be responsible. The chain has TRBV11-2 and TRBJ2-3, with no clear D. This CDR3 comprises 16 residues. Germline V gene data show CDR1 as SGHAT and CDR2 as FQNNGV. This chain's CDR3 is CAGSLLLGVPTDTQYF. CDR3 sequence (DNA): TGTGCCGGCAGCTTACTCCTCGGAGTCCCCACAGATACGCAGTATTTT.

This clonotype has a handful of counts. The chain couples TRBV6-1 to TRBJ2-7, with D unclear. The V end lost 5 bases, the J end lost 6 bases, and 5 bases lay between the germline ends. This CDR3 has 10 residues. Per germline, CDR1 MNHNS and CDR2 SASEGT. CDR3 DNA: TGTGCCAGCAGTTCCCCCGAGCAGTACTTC. This sequence encodes CASSSPEQYF.

This clonotype was counted at least ten times. This chain connects TRBV4-1 to TRBJ2-1; 9 bases map to TRBD2. This CDR3 has 17 amino acids. J gave up 7 bases and V 1 base, and 11 bases lay outside the gene matches. Germline values: CDR1 MGHRA, CDR2 YSYEKL. CDR3 sequence (DNA): TGCGCCAGCAGCCAAGGTGTTGCGGGAGGGCTAAGTAATGAGCAGTTCTTC. Translation gives CASSQGVAGGLSNEQFF.

This chain connects TRBV6-6 to TRBJ1-5; a possible D gene is TRBD1 (6 bases). The V end was cut by 5 bases, the J end by 1 base, with 9 bases between. The CDR3 length is 14 residues. Germline lookup yields CDR1 MNHNY and CDR2 SVGAGI (reference sequence). The CDR3 bases are TGTGCCAGCAGTAAACAGGGAAGCAATCAGCCCCAGCATTTT. It encodes CASSKQGSNQPQHF.

This chain connects TRBV28 to TRBJ2-7; 7 bases are shared with TRBD2. Germline V lookup: CDR1 MDHEN, CDR2 SYDVKM. J was trimmed by 2 bases and V by 5 bases; bases with no gene match: 12. CDR3 size: 16 residues. CDR3 sequence: CASSNPTGRLTYEQYF. CDR3 DNA: TGTGCCAGCAGTAACCCGACCGGGAGGTTGACCTACGAGCAGTACTTC.

The rearrangement joins TRBV25-1 to TRBJ1-1; a weak D match, TRBD1 (5 bases). Germline lookup yields CDR1 MGHDK and CDR2 SYGVNS. Trimming stripped 6 bases from V and 4 bases from J, with 9 bases between. The CDR3 is 12 amino acids. CDR3 nucleotide sequence: TGTGCCAGCAGGGGGGGGATCACTGAAGCTTTCTTT. Amino acids: CASRGGITEAFF.

Only a few counts were recorded for this clonotype. This chain joins TRBV28 and TRBJ2-7, with D perhaps matching TRBD1 or TRBD2 (6 bases each). The CDR3 extends over 18 amino acids. The germline V gene has CDR1 MDHEN and CDR2 SYDVKM. Trimming shortened V by 3 bases and J by 0 bases, and 21 bases separated the two germline ends. The CDR3 region has the DNA TGTGCCAGCAGTTTCGGGGGCTGGCTTAGCGAGTTCTCCTACGAGCAGTACTTC. Amino acid sequence: CASSFGGWLSEFSYEQYF.

This clonotype has just a few counts. The chain carries TRBV12-3 or TRBV12-4 and TRBJ1-5; TRBD1 agrees at 7 bases. The CDR3 extends over 13 amino acids. V lost 5 bases, J lost 7 bases, and 5 bases stayed unmatched. The CDR3 here is CASSPRGLQPQHF. CDR3 nucleotide sequence: TGTGCCAGCAGTCCCAGGGGGTTACAGCCCCAGCATTTT.

The rearrangement uses TRBV30 and TRBJ1-2, with D tentatively TRBD1 (6 bases). The length of the CDR3 is 13 residues. The germline V gene encodes CDR1 GTSNPN and CDR2 SVGIG (reference sequence). V was clipped by 1 base and J by 7 bases, with 13 bases between them. CDR3 coding DNA: TGTGCCTGGAGTGCCGGGACATCTCCTGGCTACACCTTC. It translates to CAWSAGTSPGYTF.

J is TRBJ2-7 and V is TRBV12-3 or TRBV12-4; D is possibly TRBD2 (6 bases). This CDR3 is built from 15 residues. Trimming removed 5 bases from V and 5 bases from J, with 19 bases in between. The CDR3 loop reads CASSPWDSPVDEQYF. CDR3 DNA sequence: TGTGCCAGCAGTCCGTGGGACTCCCCAGTTGACGAGCAGTACTTC.

The V call is TRBV5-1, the J call TRBJ2-3; D ambiguous. V was pared by 2 bases and J by 6 bases, with 10 bases between. Germline lookup yields CDR1 SGHRS and CDR2 YFSETQ. CDR3 length: 13 amino acids. The DNA for the CDR3 is TGCGCCAGCAGCTTCGGTGGATCCGATACGCAGTATTTT. It is translated as CASSFGGSDTQYF.